The 30 T cell receptor beta chains below come from one sample, sequenced in a study of T cells after yellow fever vaccination. TCRdb analysed the 5' RACE reads with MiXCR anew, one entry per CDR3 protein. The sample has fewer than 500,000 distinct CDR3 sequences; roughly 20% are singletons. The sample consisted of PBMCs, taken before the yellow fever booster vaccination. Source of these receptors: a man aged 18 to 30 who received the YFV17D yellow fever vaccine.

This clonotype appeared a few times. V and J are TRBV20-1 and TRBJ2-3; 12 bases map to TRBD2. The CDR3 length is 17 residues. Germline loops: CDR1 DFQATT, CDR2 SNEGSKA (reference sequence). Trimming took 6 bases from V and 4 from J; bases not matched to a gene: 14. The CDR3 DNA is TGCAGTGCAGTAGGCAGACTAGCGGGGGTGATCGCAGATACGCAGTATTTT. It is translated as CSAVGRLAGVIADTQYF.

This clonotype was seen at least ten times. This chain connects TRBV4-3 to TRBJ2-1; 10 bases match TRBD2. Germline CDR1 LGHNA, CDR2 YSLEER. The length of the CDR3 is 16 residues. V shed 0 bases, J shed 2 bases, and the junction held 1 base outside the gene matches. The CDR3 sequence is CASSQDGTSAYNEQFF. Written as DNA, the CDR3 is TGCGCCAGCAGCCAAGATGGGACTAGCGCCTACAATGAGCAGTTCTTC.

This clonotype turned up a few times. V is TRBV4-1 and J is TRBJ1-2; no clear D gene. Germline CDR1 MGHRA, CDR2 YSYEKL. With 0 bases removed from V and 1 base from J, the gap between germline ends came to 12 bases. This CDR3 spans 16 amino acids. The CDR3 DNA is TGCGCCAGCAGCCAAGATGGGTATAGCTATAACTATGGCTACACCTTC. It is translated as CASSQDGYSYNYGYTF.

This clonotype turned up a few times. The chain couples TRBV4-1 to TRBJ1-5; weak D call: TRBD1 (6 bases). CDR3 length equals 14 residues. Germline V gene data show CDR1 as MGHRA and CDR2 as YSYEKL. V lost 1 base and J 6 bases, leaving 10 bases between the germline ends. The CDR3 coding sequence is TGCGCCAGCAGCCAAGGAGGGGACACTCAGCCCCAGCATTTT. Amino acid sequence: CASSQGGDTQPQHF.

The chain couples TRBV20-1 to TRBJ2-3, with D possibly TRBD1 on 6 matching bases. V lost 5 bases and J lost 2, with 17 bases in between. The CDR3 contains 15 residues. Germline CDR1 DFQATT, CDR2 SNEGSKA (reference sequence). The CDR3 region is CSAGLTGIYTDTQYF. Written as DNA, the CDR3 is TGCAGTGCTGGGCTTACAGGGATCTACACAGATACGCAGTATTTT.

This chain uses TRBV5-6 with TRBJ2-3; D is ambiguous. V was clipped by 2 bases and J by 4 bases, with 8 bases between them. Germline CDR1 is SGHDT and CDR2 is YYEEEE. CDR3 size: 13 residues. For the CDR3, the DNA is TGTGCCAGCAGCTTTAATGGTCCAGATACGCAGTATTTT. Its protein product is CASSFNGPDTQYF. The full variable domain, with the rest looked up from reference TRBV5-6 and TRBJ2-3, is DAGVTQSPTHLIKTRGQQVTLRCSPKSGHDTVSWYQQALGQGPQFIFQYYEEEERQRGNFPDRFSGHQFPNYSSELNVNALLLGDSALYLCASSFNGPDTQYFGPGTRLTVL.

This rearrangement joins TRBV6-6 to TRBJ1-1; D is ambiguous. The V gene's germline CDR1 is MNHNY and CDR2 SVGAGI (reference sequence). The ends were cut back, 0 bases at V and 6 bases at J, with 14 bases in the middle. This CDR3 has 15 residues. CDR3 protein: CASSYSIAGMAEAFF. The CDR3 region has the DNA TGTGCCAGCAGTTACTCGATCGCGGGTATGGCTGAAGCTTTCTTT.

This clonotype came up a few times. J is TRBJ1-5 and V is TRBV7-2; no reliable D call. The V end was cut by 2 bases, the J end by 6 bases, with 11 bases between. Germline CDR1 reads SGHTA; CDR2 reads FQGNSA. The CDR3 loop spans 14 amino acids. This CDR3 is CASSLKGYAQPQHF. The DNA for the CDR3 is TGTGCCAGCAGCTTAAAGGGTTACGCTCAGCCCCAGCATTTT.

This clonotype was observed a single time. The chain links TRBV6-2 or TRBV6-3 to TRBJ2-3; 7 bases align to TRBD2. The germline V gene has CDR1 MNHEY and CDR2 SVGEGT. The CDR3 is 12 amino acids. Trimming removed 5 bases from V and 8 bases from J; junction bases left unmatched: 4. CDR3 sequence (DNA): TGTGCCAGCAGTGAGGGACTACGTACGCAGTATTTT. This sequence encodes CASSEGLRTQYF.

The V gene is TRBV5-1, the J gene TRBJ1-2; 9 bases map to TRBD1. This CDR3 comprises 15 residues. V shed 2 bases, J shed 8 bases, and the junction held 10 bases outside the gene matches. From germline, CDR1 is SGHRS and CDR2 YFSETQ. CDR3 loop: CASSLTPGTGFGYTF. The CDR3 nucleotides are TGCGCCAGCAGCTTAACCCCCGGGACAGGGTTCGGCTACACCTTC.

The rearrangement uses TRBV2 and TRBJ2-7; the D gene is possibly TRBD2 (6 bases). The CDR3 extends over 13 amino acids. Trimming cost V 6 bases and J 5 bases, with 14 bases left between them. In germline, CDR1 is SNHLY, CDR2 FYNNEI. The CDR3 DNA reads TGTGCCAGCAGCGAACGGGAGATCCACGAGCAGTACGTC. Its protein product is CASSEREIHEQYV.

The sample holds a few counts of this clonotype. This sequence joins TRBV7-9 and TRBJ2-1; D possibly matches TRBD1 or TRBD2 (6 bases each). V gave up 5 bases and J gave up 9 bases, with 17 bases separating them. Germline CDR1 is SEHNR and CDR2 is FQNEAQ (reference sequence). The CDR3 sequence is 14 residues long. CDR3 DNA: TGTGCCAGCAGCAGTCAGGGGAGGTCGGGTGAGCAGTTCTTC. This encodes CASSSQGRSGEQFF.

This clonotype was seen a handful of times. The chain combines TRBV11-2 with TRBJ2-5; no firm D call. The V gene's germline CDR1 is SGHAT and CDR2 FQNNGV. This CDR3 spans 14 amino acids. V dropped 2 bases and J dropped 1 base, with 8 bases sitting between them. The CDR3 protein is CASSLRASQETQYF. The CDR3 nucleotides read TGTGCCAGCAGCTTACGAGCGTCCCAAGAGACCCAGTACTTC.

This sequence joins TRBV19 and TRBJ1-2; D uncertain. Trimming stripped 3 bases from V and 4 bases from J, with 9 bases between. Germline CDR1 LNHDA, CDR2 SQIVND (reference sequence). The CDR3 spans 13 residues. CDR3 in DNA: TGTGCCAGTAGTATCTCCGCGTCCTATGGCTACACCTTC. Residues: CASSISASYGYTF.

This clonotype was observed once. The chain employs TRBV2 and TRBJ1-1; TRBD1 is a possible D gene (5 bases). V lost 2 bases, J lost 5 bases, and 15 bases lay in between. CDR1 SNHLY and CDR2 FYNNEI come from the germline V gene. The CDR3 is 15 amino acids. The CDR3 DNA reads TGTGCCAGCAGTGAAAGGGGCAGGCGGAGGACTGAAGCTTTCTTT. Translation: CASSERGRRRTEAFF.

This rearrangement joins TRBV27 to TRBJ2-5; 7 bases match TRBD1. The V gene end was trimmed by 4 bases and the J gene end by 1 base; junction bases not matched to a gene: 3. Germline values: CDR1 MNHEY, CDR2 SMNVEV (reference sequence). This CDR3 region has 14 residues. CDR3 sequence (DNA): TGTGCCAGCAGTTCCTGGACAGGCCAAGAGACCCAGTACTTC. Its translation is CASSSWTGQETQYF.

J is TRBJ1-1 and V is TRBV5-6; D is unresolved. The CDR3 length is 15 residues. With 0 bases removed from V and 0 bases from J, the gap between germline ends came to 9 bases. CDR1 is SGHDT, CDR2 YYEEEE, per germline. CDR3 residues: CASSLDEEMNTEAFF. The CDR3, as DNA: TGTGCCAGCAGCTTGGACGAGGAGATGAACACTGAAGCTTTCTTT.

This clonotype appeared a few times. The chain links TRBV5-1 to TRBJ1-1; no firm D call. This CDR3 region has 13 residues. CDR1 is SGHRS and CDR2 is YFSETQ in the germline V gene. Trimming shortened V by 4 bases and J by 5 bases, and 12 bases separated the two germline ends. The DNA of the CDR3 is TGCGCCAGCAGCGTGGACCCAGAGACTGAAGCTTTCTTT. Residues: CASSVDPETEAFF.

V usage is TRBV27 and J usage is TRBJ2-7; 9 bases are shared with TRBD1. CDR1 is MNHEY and CDR2 is SMNVEV in the germline V gene (reference sequence). V shed 0 bases, J shed 2 bases, and the junction held 5 bases outside the gene matches. The CDR3 has 16 residues. The CDR3, as DNA: TGTGCCAGCAGTTTATCTGGGACAGGGTTCCCCTACGAGCAGTACTTC. Its translation is CASSLSGTGFPYEQYF.

This sequence joins TRBV4-3 and TRBJ1-4; 9 bases map to TRBD1. V lost 4 bases, J lost 7 bases, and 7 bases stayed unmatched. The CDR3 consists of 15 residues. Looked up from germline, CDR1 is LGHNA and CDR2 is YSLEER. The CDR3 here is CASSRNPGQGEKLFF. CDR3 coding DNA: TGCGCCAGCAGCCGGAACCCGGGACAGGGTGAAAAACTGTTTTTT.

The chain has TRBV20-1 and TRBJ1-6, with TRBD1 as a possible D gene (5 bases). Trimming left V 7 bases short and J 0 bases short, with 13 bases between. This CDR3 is 15 amino acids long. Per the germline V gene, CDR1 is DFQATT and CDR2 is SNEGSKA (reference sequence). The CDR3 spells CSGTWGVSYNSPLHF. As DNA, the CDR3 is TGCAGTGGGACCTGGGGGGTCTCCTATAATTCACCCCTCCACTTT.

The CDR3 nucleotides read TGTGCCATCGCTGGGGCAGGGGGCCAAGAGACCCAGTACTTC. This sequence encodes CAIAGAGGQETQYF. V and J are TRBV10-3 and TRBJ2-5; 7 bases map to TRBD1. V lost 8 bases to trimming and J lost 1 base; unmatched junction nucleotides: 7. Germline V CDR1 and CDR2: ENHRY, SYGVKD. This CDR3 contains 14 residues.

The rearrangement joins TRBV27 to TRBJ2-3; a weak D match, TRBD2 (7 bases). Germline values: CDR1 MNHEY, CDR2 SMNVEV (reference sequence). The CDR3 is made up of 16 amino acids. The V end lost 2 bases, the J end lost 3 bases, and 15 bases lay between the germline ends. The CDR3 DNA reads as TGTGCCAGCAGTTTAGGAGTGGGGGGGGCTACAGATACGCAGTATTTT. It is translated as CASSLGVGGATDTQYF.

This chain connects TRBV6-5 to TRBJ2-1; D is perhaps TRBD2 (6 bases). Germline lookup yields CDR1 MNHEY and CDR2 SVGAGI. This CDR3 has 13 amino acids. V was cut by 8 bases and J by 13 bases, with 21 bases left in between. The CDR3 is CASSLRWGDLQFF. The CDR3 coding sequence is TGTGCCAGCTCCTTAAGGTGGGGGGATCTACAGTTCTTC.

This sequence joins TRBV5-1 and TRBJ1-1; 7 nucleotides match TRBD1. The length of the CDR3 is 15 residues. With 2 bases clipped from V and 1 base from J, the junction kept 5 bases outside the gene matches. The germline CDR1 and CDR2 sequences are SGHRS and YFSETQ. CDR3 DNA sequence: TGCGCCAGCAGCTTCCCAACAGGGGCGAACACTGAAGCTTTCTTT. Translating gives CASSFPTGANTEAFF.

V is TRBV5-1 and J is TRBJ1-4, with D perhaps matching TRBD1 (5 bases). The CDR3 extends over 16 amino acids. Trimming pared 4 bases from V and 5 bases from J, leaving 18 bases between. The germline V gene has CDR1 SGHRS and CDR2 YFSETQ. The CDR3 region is CASSPFSGRTNEKLFF. The CDR3 DNA is TGCGCCAGCAGCCCATTCTCGGGACGGACAAATGAAAAACTGTTTTTT.

V gene TRBV7-3 combines with J gene TRBJ2-3; 7 nucleotides align to TRBD2. The CDR3 covers 16 residues. The germline V gene has CDR1 SGHTA and CDR2 FQGTGA. J lost 4 bases, V lost 1 base, and 8 bases had no gene match. CDR3 bases: TGTGCCAGCAGCTTAATGAGTGGGGACTATCCAGATACGCAGTATTTT. This codes for CASSLMSGDYPDTQYF.

The table lists this clonotype with a few counts. The genes are TRBV7-2 and TRBJ2-5, with D possibly called TRBD1 or TRBD2 (5 bases each). The V gene's germline CDR1 is SGHTA and CDR2 FQGNSA. This CDR3 spans 19 amino acids. Trimming left V 2 bases short and J 5 bases short, with 27 bases between. In DNA form, the CDR3 reads TGTGCCAGCAGCTTACAGCCCCTGAGGGGCAGCCGGCTAAGGGAGACCCAGTACTTC. Translation: CASSLQPLRGSRLRETQYF.

This clonotype was counted at least ten times. CDR3 bases: TGTGCCATCAGTGAGTCGCGGACGCAAGAGACCCAGTACTTC. This gives the protein CAISESRTQETQYF. The V call is TRBV10-3, the J call TRBJ2-5; D gene uncertain. The germline V and J ends were trimmed by 0 bases and 2 bases, with 7 bases remaining between them. Germline CDR1 is ENHRY and CDR2 is SYGVKD. This CDR3 comprises 14 residues.

The sample holds a few counts of this clonotype. This sequence joins TRBV29-1 and TRBJ2-7, with D maybe TRBD2 (6 bases). The germline CDR1 and CDR2 sequences are SQVTM and ANQGSEA. There are 13 residues in the CDR3. The V gene lost 1 base and the J gene lost 3 bases, with 10 bases spanning the gap. This chain's CDR3 is CSVEVTRDYEQYF. The CDR3 nucleotides are TGCAGCGTTGAAGTTACGCGGGACTACGAGCAGTACTTC.